What follows describes a single T cell receptor (beta chain). This sample was taken from a study of cytomegalovirus exposure and HLA in healthy donors. PCR employed 60 Vbeta and 13 Jbeta primers. Measured with immunoSEQ multiplex PCR; TCRdb has only the in-frame clones, and not every one. This table lists roughly 90,000 clones. The CDR3 consists of 15 residues. CDR1 SGHTA and CDR2 FQGNSA come from the germline V gene. V was pared by 4 bases and J by 1 base, with 5 bases of the junction left unmatched. The TCR was taken from a man aged 50 to 60 in good health and CMV-seropositive. The chain is built from TRBV7-2 and TRBJ2-5; TRBD2 matches at 8 bases. Material: PBMCs. The CDR3 protein is CASSSRTSFQETQYF. In DNA form, the CDR3 reads TGTGCCAGCAGCTCCAGGACTAGCTTCCAAGAGACCCAGTACTTC.